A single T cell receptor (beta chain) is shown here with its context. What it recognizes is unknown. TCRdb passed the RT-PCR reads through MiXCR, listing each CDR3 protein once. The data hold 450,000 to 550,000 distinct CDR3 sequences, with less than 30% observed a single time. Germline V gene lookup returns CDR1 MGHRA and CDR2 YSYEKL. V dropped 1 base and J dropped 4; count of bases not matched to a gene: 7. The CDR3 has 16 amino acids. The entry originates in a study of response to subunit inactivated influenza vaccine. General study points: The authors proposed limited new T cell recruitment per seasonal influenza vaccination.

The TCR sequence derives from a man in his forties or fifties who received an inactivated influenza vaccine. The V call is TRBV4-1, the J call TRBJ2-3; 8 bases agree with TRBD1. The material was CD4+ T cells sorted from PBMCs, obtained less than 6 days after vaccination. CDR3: CASSQANRGISDTQYF. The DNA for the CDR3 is TGCGCCAGCAGCCAAGCCAACAGGGGGATTTCAGATACGCAGTATTTT.